This T cell receptor (beta chain) came from a study of T cell repertoires in cytomegalovirus infection. In the study overall: HLA-C-restricted CMV epitopes, recently identified, and well-studied HLA-B-restricted ones were used by the study. Whole-study results and caveats: Cumulative public TCR beta family frequency identified CMV carriers with the relevant HLA.

Trimming removed 5 bases at V and 0 bases at J, with 13 bases between. Germline assignment: CDR1 SGHTA and CDR2 FQGNSA. The CDR3 sequence is 15 residues long. TCRdb passed the reads through MiXCR, listing each CDR3 protein once. The sample holds roughly 990,000 distinct CDR3 sequences; 30% to 40% are singletons and the top ten take roughly 13%. This clonotype was observed many times. Its target is not known. The clonotype originates from a human donor in good health (CMV status not recorded). Some clones in this sample may be carry-over from other donors' samples. V gene TRBV7-2 combines with J gene TRBJ1-1; D unclear. The material was cultured CD8+ T cells from PBMCs, obtained from culture after CMV antigen stimulation. This CDR3 reads CASSLTPLLNTEAFF. CDR3 sequence (DNA): TGTGCCAGCAGCCTGACCCCTTTGTTGAACACTGAAGCTTTCTTT.